Following are 8 T cell receptor beta chains from one sample sequenced in a study of shared clonotypes between healthy human individuals. Measured with immunoSEQ multiplex PCR; TCRdb has only the in-frame clones, and not every one. Found here are some 2.1 million clones, about 95% of them singletons; the top ten hold approximately 0.13%. The sequenced sample consisted of naive CD4+ T cells sorted from blood. As to subset: CD45RA+ positively selected. These receptors came from a young man in good health.

This chain joins TRBV9 and TRBJ1-4, with D possibly matching TRBD1 (5 bases). This CDR3 region has 15 residues. Trimming took 4 bases from V and 5 from J, leaving 15 bases between them. CDR1 and CDR2 (germline): SGDLS, YYNGEE. In DNA, the CDR3 is TGTGCCAGCAGCAATGGGGACGGATTGAATGAAAAACTGTTTTTT. Amino acid sequence: CASSNGDGLNEKLFF.

The rearrangement links TRBV30 to TRBJ1-5; tentative D call: TRBD1 (6 bases). V dropped 2 bases and J dropped 3 bases, with 14 bases sitting between them. The CDR3 sequence is 15 residues long. Germline V gene sequence: CDR1 GTSNPN, CDR2 SVGIG (reference sequence). CDR3 sequence (DNA): TGTGCCTGGAGTTCCCACAGGGCTTCCAATCAGCCCCAGCATTTT. It codes for CAWSSHRASNQPQHF.

This rearrangement joins TRBV19 to TRBJ1-2, with D possibly being TRBD1 (5 bases). Germline V gene data show CDR1 as LNHDA and CDR2 as SQIVND (reference sequence). Between the trimmed V and J ends, which lost 5 bases and 2 bases, there was a span of 15 bases. The CDR3 is 15 residues long. CDR3 amino acids: CASSSSGGPNYGYTF. The CDR3 DNA follows: TGTGCCAGTAGTTCCAGTGGGGGTCCGAACTATGGCTACACCTTC.

The J gene is TRBJ2-1, the V gene TRBV29-1; the D gene is possibly TRBD2 (5 bases). This CDR3 has 14 amino acids. CDR1 is SQVTM, CDR2 ANQGSEA, per germline. V was trimmed by 5 bases and J by 2 bases, leaving 13 bases between them. The CDR3, as DNA: TGCAGCGTTCCCCGGGCAGCGGCCTACAATGAGCAGTTCTTC. This gives the protein CSVPRAAAYNEQFF.

About this clone itself: The sample contains more than one DNA sequence encoding this CDR3. The chain carries TRBV28 and TRBJ1-6; 10 nucleotides align to TRBD1. The length of the CDR3 is 15 residues. V lost 2 bases and J lost 6; bases outside the gene matches: 1. The germline CDR1 and CDR2 sequences are MDHEN and SYDVKM. Here the CDR3 reads CASSLGDRGNSPLHF. The CDR3 nucleotides are TGTGCCAGCAGTTTAGGGGACAGGGGTAATTCACCCCTCCACTTT.

This clone was seen a single time. The rearrangement links TRBV5-4 to TRBJ2-5; TRBD2 matches 14 bases. The CDR3 loop spans 16 amino acids. Germline V gene sequence: CDR1 SGHNT, CDR2 YYREEE (reference sequence). V was clipped by 4 bases and J by 4 bases; unmatched bases: 6. DNA for the CDR3: TGTGCCAGCAGCCCGGGGACTAGCGGGAGTAGAGAGACCCAGTACTTC. This gives the protein CASSPGTSGSRETQYF.

The chain is built from TRBV19 and TRBJ2-4; possibly TRBD2 for D (6 bases). In germline, CDR1 is LNHDA, CDR2 SQIVND (reference sequence). This CDR3 region has 14 residues. The germline V and J ends were trimmed by 5 bases and 14 bases, with 22 bases remaining between them. CDR3 nucleotide sequence: TGTGCCAGTAGTCCTCGGGACTCGCTCACCAATGAGTACTTC. This encodes CASSPRDSLTNEYF.

The chain uses TRBV5-1 and TRBJ2-4; D may match TRBD1 or TRBD2 (5 bases each). Per the germline V gene, CDR1 is SGHRS and CDR2 is YFSETQ. This CDR3 contains 14 residues. The V end lost 0 bases, the J end lost 5 bases, and 9 bases lay between the germline ends. CDR3 residues: CASSLGGAQNIQYF. CDR3 sequence (DNA): TGCGCCAGCAGCTTGGGAGGGGCGCAAAACATTCAGTACTTC.